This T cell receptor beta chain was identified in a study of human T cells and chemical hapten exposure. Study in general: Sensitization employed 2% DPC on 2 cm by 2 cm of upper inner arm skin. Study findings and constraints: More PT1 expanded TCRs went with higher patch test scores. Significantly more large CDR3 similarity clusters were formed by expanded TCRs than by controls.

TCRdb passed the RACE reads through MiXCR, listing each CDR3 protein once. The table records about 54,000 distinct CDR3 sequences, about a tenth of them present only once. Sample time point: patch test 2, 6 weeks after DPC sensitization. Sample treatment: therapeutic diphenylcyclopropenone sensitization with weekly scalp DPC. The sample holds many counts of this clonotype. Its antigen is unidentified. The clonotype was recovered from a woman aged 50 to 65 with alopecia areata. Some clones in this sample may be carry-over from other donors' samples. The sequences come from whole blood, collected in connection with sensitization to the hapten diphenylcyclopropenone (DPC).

DNA for the CDR3: TGCAGTGCTAACCCTAGCGGGGGGGATACGCAGTATTTT. Amino acids: CSANPSGGDTQYF. The genes are TRBV20-1 and TRBJ2-3; 11 positions agree with TRBD2. The CDR3 contains 13 residues. V shed 4 bases, J shed 6 bases, and the junction held 3 bases outside the gene matches. The V gene's germline CDR1 is DFQATT and CDR2 SNEGSKA (reference sequence).